Listed below are T cell receptor beta chains from one sample, sequenced in a study of vaccination and CD4 T cells after COVID-19. These receptors have no identified antigens. TCRdb reprocessed the PCR reads with MiXCR, giving one entry per CDR3 protein. The table lists about 20,000 distinct CDR3 sequences, 45% to 55% of them singletons. Material: CD4+ T cells from blood, cultured in vitro. The receptors here all came from a human donor who had recovered from COVID-19. The CDR3 runs from the conserved cysteine through the conserved F or W. D genes are given only for firm matches. Expanded clones get a size class; other rows say once, few or many, or leave the size out.

TRBV6-2/TRBV6-3	TRBD1	-	TRBJ2-7	CASAKTTGGYEQYF	TGTGCCAGCGCTAAGACGACAGGGGGGTACGAGCAGTACTTC
TRBV27	TRBD1	few	TRBJ1-1	CASSSDRVNTEAFF	TGTGCCAGCAGTTCCGACAGGGTGAACACTGAAGCTTTCTTT
TRBV6-2/TRBV6-3	-	-	TRBJ1-2	CASRMGGRRSYTF	TGTGCCAGCAGGATGGGGGGCCGCAGGAGCTACACCTTC
TRBV29-1	TRBD2	-	TRBJ2-1	CSVEDRRLAGPQRSYNEQFF	TGCAGCGTTGAAGATCGACGACTAGCGGGGCCCCAGAGGTCCTACAATGAGCAGTTCTTC
TRBV6-1	-	-	TRBJ2-5	CASRRGRNQETQYF	TGTGCCAGCAGACGAGGACGTAATCAAGAGACCCAGTACTTC
TRBV11-2	-	few	TRBJ1-1	CASSLPVGGPMTEAFF	TGTGCCAGCAGCCTTCCGGTCGGGGGACCTATGACTGAAGCTTTCTTT
TRBV5-1	-	-	TRBJ2-7	CASSGRGGYEQYF	TGCGCCAGCAGCGGGAGGGGGGGCTACGAGCAGTACTTC
TRBV19	TRBD2	-	TRBJ2-3	CASSPPPLAGALGDTQYF	TGTGCCAGTAGTCCCCCCCCACTAGCGGGAGCCTTAGGGGATACGCAGTATTTT
TRBV12-3/TRBV12-4	-	-	TRBJ2-3	CASTLGGGTDTQYF	TGTGCCAGCACCCTAGGGGGGGGGACAGATACGCAGTATTTT
TRBV10-3	TRBD1	few	TRBJ1-2	CAIQGTYGYTF	TGTGCCATACAGGGGACCTATGGCTACACCTTC
TRBV11-3	-	-	TRBJ2-3	CASSLVSIYTDTQYF	TGTGCCAGCAGCTTAGTCTCGATATACACAGATACGCAGTATTTT
TRBV7-2	-	few	TRBJ2-5	CASSLGGQPGETQYF	TGTGCCAGCAGCTTAGGAGGGCAACCCGGGGAGACCCAGTACTTC
TRBV29-1	TRBD2	-	TRBJ2-7	CSVRGGAEQYF	TGCAGCGTGCGGGGGGGTGCCGAGCAGTACTTC
TRBV20-1	TRBD2	-	TRBJ2-1	CSATSSGGVSYNEQFF	TGCAGTGCTACCAGTAGCGGGGGGGTCTCCTACAATGAGCAGTTCTTC
TRBV7-3	-	-	TRBJ2-3	CASSLGLSTDTQYF	TGTGCCAGCAGCTTAGGTCTTAGCACAGATACGCAGTATTTT
TRBV5-1	-	-	TRBJ2-7	CASSLDQSLGVSYEQYF	TGCGCCAGCAGCTTGGACCAGTCTCTAGGGGTGTCCTACGAGCAGTACTTC
TRBV28	-	-	TRBJ1-5	CASTRNRGGNQPQHF	TGTGCCAGCACCCGAAATAGGGGGGGGAATCAGCCCCAGCATTTT
TRBV20-1	-	-	TRBJ2-7	CSARDLRRDSSYEQYF	TGCAGTGCTAGAGATCTGAGGAGGGATTCCTCCTACGAGCAGTACTTC
TRBV2	-	-	TRBJ1-2	CASSDGGGVGYGYTF	TGTGCCAGCAGTGACGGAGGGGGGGTAGGCTATGGCTACACCTTC
TRBV30	-	few	TRBJ1-5	CAWSPSSNQPQHF	TGTGCCTGGAGTCCTTCCAGCAATCAGCCCCAGCATTTT
TRBV7-9	TRBD2	-	TRBJ2-1	CASSTGLAGRKNNNEQFF	TGTGCCAGCAGCACGGGACTAGCGGGGCGAAAGAATAACAATGAGCAGTTCTTC
TRBV28	TRBD1	-	TRBJ2-7	CASSSSGTGRYEQYF	TGTGCCAGCAGTTCCTCCGGGACAGGGAGATACGAGCAGTACTTC
TRBV6-1	-	-	TRBJ2-6	CASGWISGANVLTF	TGTGCCAGCGGCTGGATCTCTGGGGCCAACGTCCTGACTTTC
TRBV20-1	-	-	TRBJ2-1	CSARSPPKWDNEQFF	TGCAGTGCTAGGTCCCCCCCCAAGTGGGACAATGAGCAGTTCTTC
TRBV7-3	TRBD1	-	TRBJ1-1	CASSYDRADEAFF	TGTGCCAGCAGCTACGACAGGGCTGATGAAGCTTTCTTT
TRBV5-1	-	-	TRBJ2-5	CASSLSQGKETQYF	TGCGCCAGCAGCTTGTCCCAGGGGAAAGAGACCCAGTACTTC
TRBV11-3	-	-	TRBJ1-1	CASSLGSGNTEAFF	TGTGCCAGCAGCTTAGGATCGGGGAACACTGAAGCTTTCTTT
TRBV11-2	-	-	TRBJ1-2	CASSHIRGSLLGNYGYTF	TGTGCCAGCAGCCACATTAGAGGCAGTTTACTCGGGAACTATGGCTACACCTTC
TRBV11-2	-	-	TRBJ2-7	CASSLVTGNLYEQYF	TGTGCCAGCAGCTTAGTAACAGGGAATCTCTACGAGCAGTACTTC
TRBV7-9	TRBD1	-	TRBJ1-1	CASSSTGAAPEAFF	TGTGCCAGCAGCTCCACAGGGGCCGCTCCGGAAGCTTTCTTT
TRBV12-3/TRBV12-4	TRBD1	-	TRBJ1-6	CASRGGTVNSPLHF	TGTGCCAGCAGAGGAGGGACAGTTAATTCACCCCTCCACTTT
TRBV19	TRBD1	-	TRBJ1-1	CASSTTGDTEAFF	TGTGCCAGTAGTACCACAGGGGACACTGAAGCTTTCTTT
TRBV20-1	TRBD2	few	TRBJ2-1	CSTTPGLAGRNEQFF	TGCAGTACCACACCGGGACTAGCGGGTCGCAATGAGCAGTTCTTC
TRBV6-1	-	few	TRBJ1-2	CASSPTTYGYTF	TGTGCCAGCAGTCCGACCACCTATGGCTACACCTTC
TRBV2	-	-	TRBJ2-1	CASSDAGNYNEQFF	TGTGCCAGCAGTGACGCAGGAAACTACAATGAGCAGTTCTTC
TRBV27	-	-	TRBJ2-7	CASSSQQGPYEQYF	TGTGCCAGCAGTTCGCAACAGGGCCCCTACGAGCAGTACTTC
TRBV27	-	few	TRBJ1-1	CASSRLGLPNTEAFF	TGTGCCAGCAGCAGATTGGGACTCCCGAACACTGAAGCTTTCTTT
TRBV18	-	-	TRBJ2-1	CASSPETVYNEQFF	TGTGCCAGCTCACCAGAGACAGTCTACAATGAGCAGTTCTTC
TRBV11-3	-	-	TRBJ2-5	CASSFRRGLETQYF	TGTGCCAGCAGCTTTAGGAGGGGCTTAGAGACCCAGTACTTC
TRBV6-2/TRBV6-3	-	-	TRBJ2-5	CASSYSTPTGTALQETQYF	TGTGCCAGCAGTTACTCTACTCCCACCGGGACCGCTCTCCAAGAGACCCAGTACTTC
TRBV7-9	TRBD2	-	TRBJ2-1	CAAGRGGLVRYNEQFF	TGTGCCGCCGGGAGGGGGGGACTAGTCCGATACAATGAGCAGTTCTTC
TRBV27	-	once	TRBJ2-7	CASRGPSSYEQYF	TGTGCCAGCAGGGGCCCCAGCTCCTACGAGCAGTACTTC
TRBV9	-	once	TRBJ2-3	CASSVFSNWDTQYF	TGTGCCAGCAGCGTATTCTCGAATTGGGATACGCAGTATTTT
TRBV6-2/TRBV6-3	-	-	TRBJ2-3	CASSLTRDTQYF	TGTGCCAGCTCCCTCACGCGAGATACGCAGTATTTT